One and the same sample provided the 4 T cell receptor beta chains below, sequenced in a study of cytomegalovirus exposure and HLA in healthy donors. Primers for the PCR totalled 60 Vbeta and 13 Jbeta. This table comes from immunoSEQ multiplex PCR, and its TCRdb copy is limited to in-frame clones, with some not included. The sample lists 140,000 or so clones; approximately 68% were seen once. Material for sequencing was PBMCs. These receptors all stem from a man aged 55 to 70 in good health and CMV-seronegative.

The V call is TRBV5-8, the J call TRBJ2-5; the match to TRBD2 covers 8 bases. V trimming: 4 bases; J trimming: 1 base; junction bases outside the gene matches: 3. The CDR3 consists of 14 residues. Germline values: CDR1 SGHTS, CDR2 YDEGEE. CDR3 loop: CASSDGTSQETQYF. The CDR3 nucleotides read TGTGCCAGCAGCGATGGGACTAGCCAAGAGACCCAGTACTTC.

This clone was seen a single time. This sequence joins TRBV5-1 and TRBJ1-2; 8 nucleotides align to TRBD1. Germline V CDR1 and CDR2: SGHRS, YFSETQ. The CDR3 is 15 residues long. The J segment lost 1 base and the V segment lost 8 bases, leaving 10 bases of the junction unmatched. CDR3: CASKPGQVFNYGYTF. CDR3 nucleotides: TGCGCCAGTAAACCGGGACAGGTGTTTAACTATGGCTACACCTTC.

The V call is TRBV27, the J call TRBJ1-6, with 9 bases aligning to TRBD1. The CDR3 spans 15 residues. Unmatched junction bases numbered 4, after V lost 6 bases and J lost 4 bases. CDR1 and CDR2 (germline): MNHEY, SMNVEV (reference sequence). In DNA form, the CDR3 reads TGTGCCAGCAGGGGGACAGGGAGATATAATTCACCCCTCCACTTT. Translated, it gives CASRGTGRYNSPLHF.

This clone was counted a few times. CDR3 sequence (DNA): TGTGCCAGCAGTTCGCAGGGGGCGCTTGGGGCCAACGTCCTGACTTTC. It specifies CASSSQGALGANVLTF. The chain employs TRBV6-5 and TRBJ2-6; the match to TRBD1 covers 8 bases. The CDR3 is 16 amino acids. The V and J ends lost 4 bases and 3 bases, in that order; junction bases with no gene match: 5. CDR1 is MNHEY, CDR2 SVGAGI, per germline.